The 10 T cell receptor beta chains below all came from one sample that was sequenced in a study of blood T cells in healthy people across ages. Using a J-beta primer mix together with a sample-barcoded 5' primer, a second PCR was run for roughly 7 to 12 cycles. From the 5' RACE reads, TCRdb called clonotypes with MiXCR, one entry per CDR3 protein. The table includes 1.5 million to 2 million distinct CDR3 sequences, over 25% detected once. Sequencing input: blood. These receptors all stem from a young woman in good health.

This chain joins TRBV27 and TRBJ1-2, with D perhaps TRBD1 (6 bases). Between the trimmed V and J ends, which lost 0 bases and 3 bases, there was a span of 11 bases. CDR3 length: 15 amino acids. Germline V gene lookup returns CDR1 MNHEY and CDR2 SMNVEV (reference sequence). This chain's CDR3 is CASSLSADSDYGYTF. The CDR3 DNA reads TGTGCCAGCAGTTTATCGGCGGACAGTGACTATGGCTACACCTTC.

The chain joins TRBV20-1 to TRBJ2-7; D uncertain. The V and J ends lost 4 bases and 5 bases respectively, with 18 bases between them. The V gene's germline CDR1 is DFQATT and CDR2 SNEGSKA (reference sequence). CDR3 length: 14 amino acids. CDR3 sequence: CSANPVGYSHEQYF. The CDR3 region has the DNA TGCAGTGCTAATCCGGTGGGCTATTCTCACGAGCAGTACTTC.

This clonotype was picked up many times. The chain combines TRBV11-2 with TRBJ2-7; 9 bases agree with TRBD1. V gave up 5 bases and J gave up 3 bases; unmatched junction bases: 8. Germline loops: CDR1 SGHAT, CDR2 FQNNGV. CDR3 length equals 15 residues. CDR3: CASSLRTGVDYEQYF. The CDR3 DNA reads as TGTGCCAGCAGCCTACGGACAGGGGTTGACTACGAGCAGTACTTC.

This clonotype has at least ten counts. The chain couples TRBV6-6 to TRBJ2-7; no reliable D call. Trimming shortened V by 5 bases and J by 0 bases, and 11 bases separated the two germline ends. Germline loops: CDR1 MNHNY, CDR2 SVGAGI (reference sequence). CDR3 length equals 14 residues. CDR3 residues: CASSDTLNSYEQYF. CDR3 sequence (DNA): TGTGCCAGCAGTGACACCTTGAACTCCTACGAGCAGTACTTC.

Concerning this clonotype itself: Since a much larger clone is just one base distant, this may be a read error. The chain employs TRBV28 and TRBJ1-2; the D gene is possibly TRBD1 (6 bases). The CDR3 length is 11 residues. Germline lookup yields CDR1 MDHEN and CDR2 SYDVKM. The CDR3 protein is CATQGFYGYAF. CDR3 coding DNA: TGTGCCACCCAGGGGTTTTATGGCTACGCCTTC.

The CDR3 DNA reads TGTGCCAGCAGCTGGCCCCCCAGAAATAGTAATCAGCCCCAGCATTTT. Translation gives CASSWPPRNSNQPQHF. The chain is built from TRBV5-6 and TRBJ1-5; D is unresolved. In germline, CDR1 is SGHDT, CDR2 YYEEEE. CDR3 length: 16 residues. Trimming took off 3 bases at V and 4 bases at J, with 17 bases between the two ends.

The chain links TRBV20-1 to TRBJ2-4; TRBD2 agrees at 8 bases. V shed 0 bases, J shed 13 bases, and the junction held 20 bases outside the gene matches. Germline values: CDR1 DFQATT, CDR2 SNEGSKA (reference sequence). The length of the CDR3 is 17 residues. The chain's CDR3 is CSARDSGSGRGYNEQYF. The CDR3 nucleotides read TGCAGTGCTAGAGACAGCGGGAGTGGGCGGGGGTACAATGAGCAGTACTTC.

The J gene is TRBJ1-2, the V gene TRBV20-1; D perhaps matches TRBD1 (5 bases). The CDR3 loop spans 14 amino acids. V dropped 4 bases and J dropped 5 bases, with 17 bases sitting between them. The germline V gene encodes CDR1 DFQATT and CDR2 SNEGSKA (reference sequence). CDR3 sequence (DNA): TGCAGTGCTACCGGGACCGACGGTGATTATGGCTACACCTTC. It is translated as CSATGTDGDYGYTF.

The genes are TRBV29-1 and TRBJ1-2; no clear D gene. The V and J ends lost 6 bases and 9 bases respectively, with 14 bases between them. There are 11 residues in the CDR3. Germline CDR1 and CDR2: SQVTM and ANQGSEA. DNA of the CDR3: TGCAGCGTGGATGCCGAAGAAAGCTACACCTTC. Translation gives CSVDAEESYTF.

Turning to this clonotype: Mismatch with germline at one junction end may stem from a read error. J is TRBJ2-1 and V is TRBV4-3; TRBD2 agrees at 8 bases. This CDR3 has 14 amino acids. Germline-derived CDR1 and CDR2 are LGHNA and YSLEER. The CDR3 here is CASSQALADNERFF. The CDR3 region has the DNA TGCGCCAGCAGCCAAGCACTAGCGGACAATGAGCGGTTCTTC.